A single count supports the clone carrying this T cell receptor beta chain. These data belong to a study of blood T cell repertoires in COVID-19. Study-level background: Spain, Italy and the United States supplied samples that represented acute and convalescent COVID-19. Sources were T cells, B-cell-depleted T cells, or PBMCs; the material itself was cDNA or gDNA.

In the original analysis: Reference gene primer amplification yielded estimated nucleated cell counts. This table comes from immunoSEQ multiplex PCR, and its TCRdb copy is limited to in-frame clones, with some not included. Clonal size and the V and J genes are those of that table, whereas D and trimming came from the DNA. The sample includes some 100,000 clones, almost 80% of them seen just once. Germline CDR1 and CDR2: MNHEY and SMNVEV (reference sequence). The CDR3 extends over 17 amino acids. Trimming took 3 bases from V and 2 from J, leaving 16 bases between them. Sequencing was performed on peripheral blood. The genes are TRBV27 and TRBJ2-2, with D maybe TRBD2 (6 bases). The source is a human donor in a cohort sampled during active COVID-19. The CDR3 spells CASSFDGSGINTGELFF. CDR3 nucleotides: TGTGCCAGCAGTTTCGACGGGAGTGGAATTAACACCGGGGAGCTGTTTTTT.